The clone carrying this T cell receptor beta chain appeared a single time. These data originate in a study of blood T cell repertoires in COVID-19. Germline V gene lookup returns CDR1 MGHRA and CDR2 YSYEKL. The V and J ends lost 4 bases and 1 base, in that order; junction bases with no gene match: 10. The CDR3 extends over 17 amino acids. This table comes from immunoSEQ multiplex PCR, and its TCRdb copy is limited to in-frame clones, with some not included. The top ten hold over 0.95% of the sample, which has 190,000 or so clones, just under 90% seen once. Donors of Cohort 3 who recovered were those that had two negative PCRs, clearance, or symptom resolution.

Input material: PBMCs or T cells enriched from blood (not recorded which). This chain links TRBV4-1 with TRBJ1-3, with TRBD1 matching over 7 bases. This TCR was sampled from a man aged 30-40 years who had recovered from COVID-19. CDR3 sequence (DNA): TGCGCCAGCAGCCTAAAAGGGACAGCCGGATCTGGAAACACCATATATTTT. This translates into CASSLKGTAGSGNTIYF.